Included here is one T cell receptor (beta chain) sequence, with context. This clonotype was seen at least ten times. Its specific antigen is unknown. No base quality information exists; no much larger clone differs at one position. Per the publication, the treatment or condition label means: live attenuated yellow fever vaccine strain. A standard Ficoll-Paque protocol was used to isolate PBMCs from peripheral blood. CD4 and CD8 T-cell fractions were isolated with Dynabeads CD4 and CD8 positive selection kits. TriZol was used to extract RNA from bulk PBMCs, from CD4 and CD8 fractions, and from dextramer-positive and dextramer-negative fractions. Sequenced using an Illumina NovaSeq 6000. TCR cDNA was synthesized by 5'RACE template switching, through which a universal primer site and unique molecular identifiers were introduced. cDNA synthesis was primed from both the TCR alpha and TCR beta constant segments. Two PCR steps were used to amplify libraries, with sample barcodes and sequencing adapters being added in the second step. Sequencing of the libraries was done on either Illumina HiSeq 2500 (2x100 bp) or NovaSeq (2x150 bp). As for the authors' bioinformatics: Demultiplexing of reads and collapsing into UMI consensus sequences were performed with MIGEC, and V(D)J alignment was carried out with MiXCR. Clonotypes responding to the vaccine were identified with edgeR on replicate PBMC samples, with the criteria of FDR below 0.01 and a log2 fold change above 5 up to day 15. Each bulk clonotype was labeled CD4 or CD8 based on which sequenced repertoire, CD4 or CD8, contained the clonotype at higher abundance. TCRdb reran the public reads through fastp at Q25 and MiXCR, keeping productive beta chains. All rows with the same CDR3 protein become a single entry with the most common DNA and genes. The V and J calls, along with clone size, are taken from TCRdb and not from the paper's own processing. This sample comprises about 120,000 distinct CDR3 sequences, approximately 16% of them detected only once. Roughly 45% of the sample rests with the top ten.

The data were taken from a study of T cells after yellow fever vaccination (dated by TCRdb to the late 2010s). About the investigation overall: Libraries from fractions with low cell numbers were prepared with the SMART-Seq v4 Ultra Low Input RNA kit. To track T-cell clones before and after primary and booster YFV17D yellow fever vaccination, bulk TCR alpha and beta repertoires were sequenced longitudinally. Blood was collected at multiple timepoints before and after primary and secondary immunization, and bulk PBMC replicates and cell subsets were isolated. Two healthy male donors, one aged 18 to 30 and one aged 30 to 40 years, made up the cohort.

From its cysteine to its phenylalanine, the CDR3 spans 11 amino acids. The retained sequence is limited to the CDR3, 33 bases, with the frame set at the first base. The germline ends are 6 bases apart after V is trimmed by 0 bases and J by 6 bases. The germline V gene yields SQVTM for CDR1 and ANQGSEA for CDR2. The research as a whole found: A small share of clonotypes was detected in both CD4 and CD8 compartments, with the overlap likely arising from convergent recombination. Computational filtering was required because FACS-sorted repertoires could contain abundant contaminating clonotypes from the bulk population. The secondary T-cell response was weaker than the primary response but faster, peaking on day 5 instead of day 15. After the booster, most of the clones that had expanded following primary vaccination were detected again (almost 98% of CD4 and around 90% of CD8), which suggests that memory was broadly maintained. Only a couple of donors were included in the study, so the extent to which the findings can be generalized is limited.

This chain is built from TRBV29-1 and TRBJ2-7, with the D gene not clear enough to name. The sequencing here drew on CD8+ T cells sorted from PBMCs, taken 5 days after the yellow fever booster vaccination. The receptor's source is a man aged 18 to 30 who received the YFV17D yellow fever vaccine. For the CDR3, the sequence is CSVEDSGEQYF. The nucleotide sequence reads as follows: TGCAGCGTTGAAGATTCGGGCGAGCAGTACTTC.